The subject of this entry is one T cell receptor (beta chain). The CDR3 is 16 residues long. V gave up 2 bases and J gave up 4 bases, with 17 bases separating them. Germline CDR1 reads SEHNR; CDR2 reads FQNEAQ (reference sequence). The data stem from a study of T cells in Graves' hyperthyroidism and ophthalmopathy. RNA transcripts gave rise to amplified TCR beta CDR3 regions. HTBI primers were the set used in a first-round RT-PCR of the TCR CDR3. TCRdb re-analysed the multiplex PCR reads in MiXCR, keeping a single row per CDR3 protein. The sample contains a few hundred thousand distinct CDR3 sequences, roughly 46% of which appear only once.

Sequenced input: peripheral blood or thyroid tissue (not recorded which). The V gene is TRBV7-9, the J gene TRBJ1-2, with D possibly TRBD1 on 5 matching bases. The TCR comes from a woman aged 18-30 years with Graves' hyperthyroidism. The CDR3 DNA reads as TGTGCCAGCAGCTTACCTCTTCCCGGGACCGTCTATGGCTACACCTTC. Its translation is CASSLPLPGTVYGYTF.